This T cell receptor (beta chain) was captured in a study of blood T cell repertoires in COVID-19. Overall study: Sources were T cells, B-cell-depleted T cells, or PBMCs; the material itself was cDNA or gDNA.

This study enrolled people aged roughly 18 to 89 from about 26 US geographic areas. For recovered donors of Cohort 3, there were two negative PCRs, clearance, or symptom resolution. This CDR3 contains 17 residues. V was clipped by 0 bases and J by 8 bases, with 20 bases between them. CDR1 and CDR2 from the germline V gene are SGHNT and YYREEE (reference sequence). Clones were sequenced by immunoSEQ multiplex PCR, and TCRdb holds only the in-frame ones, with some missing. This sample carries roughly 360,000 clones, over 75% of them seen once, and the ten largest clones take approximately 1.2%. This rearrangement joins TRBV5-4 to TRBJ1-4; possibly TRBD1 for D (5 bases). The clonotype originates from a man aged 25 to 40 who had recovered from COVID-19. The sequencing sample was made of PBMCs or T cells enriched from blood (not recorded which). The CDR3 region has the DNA TGTGCCAGCAGCTTGGAAGGGGCCACCGGGAGAGGGGAAAAACTGTTTTTT. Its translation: CASSLEGATGRGEKLFF.